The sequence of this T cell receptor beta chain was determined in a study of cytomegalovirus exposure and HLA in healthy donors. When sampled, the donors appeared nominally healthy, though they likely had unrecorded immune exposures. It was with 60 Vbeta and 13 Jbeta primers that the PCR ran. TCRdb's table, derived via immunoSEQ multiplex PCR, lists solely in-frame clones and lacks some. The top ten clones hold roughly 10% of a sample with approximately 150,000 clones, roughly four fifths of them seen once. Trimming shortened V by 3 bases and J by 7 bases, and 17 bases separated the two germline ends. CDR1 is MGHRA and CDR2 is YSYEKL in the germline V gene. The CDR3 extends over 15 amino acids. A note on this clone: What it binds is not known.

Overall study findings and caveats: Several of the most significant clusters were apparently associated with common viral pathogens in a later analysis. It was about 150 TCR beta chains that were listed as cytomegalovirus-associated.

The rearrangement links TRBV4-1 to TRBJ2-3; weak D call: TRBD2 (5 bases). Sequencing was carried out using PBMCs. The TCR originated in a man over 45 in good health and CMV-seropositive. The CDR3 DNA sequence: TGCGCCAGCAGCCATCCCCCCCGGACTCGTCATACGCAGTATTTT. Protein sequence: CASSHPPRTRHTQYF.